This T cell receptor (beta chain) was found in a study of blood T cell repertoires in COVID-19. Study summary: Both acute and convalescent COVID-19 samples were obtained from the United States, Italy and Spain. Sources were T cells, B-cell-depleted T cells, or PBMCs; the material itself was cDNA or gDNA.

Authors' data handling: Amplified reference gene primers provided the basis for estimating nucleated cell counts. Sequenced by immunoSEQ multiplex PCR; TCRdb stores in-frame clones only, minus some. The V and J calls and clone size come from that table; D and trimming were worked out from the DNA. The sample has approximately 180,000 clones, 90% seen once. In germline, CDR1 is ENHRY, CDR2 SYGVKD. Trimming at V came to 2 bases and at J to 5 bases, leaving 9 bases not matched to a gene. CDR3 length: 16 amino acids. This TCR derives from a man aged 50-60 years with acute or convalescent COVID-19. Specimen: peripheral blood. V gene TRBV10-3 combines with J gene TRBJ2-5; 9 nucleotides line up with TRBD1. The CDR3 reads CAISEEGQGSWETQYF. The CDR3 DNA follows: TGTGCCATCAGTGAGGAGGGACAGGGCTCGTGGGAGACCCAGTACTTC.